This TCR beta chain emerged from a study of beta chain features in type 1 diabetes. Study outcomes and limitations: Moderate but significant shortening of TCRB CDR3s was recorded in all four CD4+ subsets from Type 1 diabetes patients.

This CDR3 has 16 amino acids. The ends were cut back, 8 bases at V and 4 bases at J, with 23 bases in the middle. From germline, CDR1 is MNHNY and CDR2 SVGAGI (reference sequence). As every portion of the isolated RNA was reverse transcribed, the sequencing read expressed TCRB transcripts. The table came from immunoSEQ multiplex PCR; TCRdb's copy has only in-frame clones and leaves some out. The table has about 700,000 clones, roughly 13% seen once. A remark on this clone: What it binds is unknown.

Material: naive CD4+ T cells from blood. The TCR was taken from a man between 18 and 29 years old with type 1 diabetes. The chain has TRBV6-6 and TRBJ1-2; maybe TRBD1 (5 bases). The DNA for the CDR3 is TGTGCCAGCGGAGCGACAGCAACTGTACCGGGCTATGGCTACACCTTC. Protein product: CASGATATVPGYGYTF.